Listed below are T cell receptor beta chains from one sample, sequenced in a study of identical twins. One entry per CDR3 protein, called by TCRdb with MiXCR from the 5' RACE reads. Of some 760,000 distinct CDR3 sequences detected, 15% to 20% appear once; the ten largest clones hold about an eighth. These data were likewise used in another study, on T cells expressing NK-cell markers.

Source material: PBMCs. Receptors originate from a woman between 18 and 30 years old in good health. The CDR3 runs from the conserved cysteine through the conserved F or W. D genes are given only for firm matches. The size entry is marked missing in some rows and otherwise reads once, few, many or a size class.

TRBJ2-4 | TRBV10-2 | - | TRBD2 | TGCGCCAGCAGTGAGCGGGGGGGAAAAAACATTCAGTACTTC | CASSERGGKNIQYF
TRBJ2-5 | TRBV12-3/TRBV12-4 | - | TRBD1 | TGTGCCAGCAGCAATCCCAGGGACAGGGTTACAGAGACCCAGTACTTC | CASSNPRDRVTETQYF
TRBJ2-7 | TRBV4-2 | many | TRBD2 | TGTGCCAGCAGCCCGACTAGCGGGGGAACCTACGAGCAGTACTTC | CASSPTSGGTYEQYF
TRBJ2-1 | TRBV9 | few | - | TGTGCCAGCAGCGTAGCCGGGGGCTCCTACAATGAGCAGTTCTTC | CASSVAGGSYNEQFF
TRBJ1-1 | TRBV29-1 | - | - | TGCAGCGTTGATTCTAACATGAACACTGAAGCTTTCTTT | CSVDSNMNTEAFF
TRBJ1-5 | TRBV7-2 | few | - | TGTGCCAGCAGCCACGGGACAATGCCTCAGCCCCAGCATTTT | CASSHGTMPQPQHF
TRBJ2-5 | TRBV29-1 | few | - | TGCAGCGTCCTCCACGGGCGGGGAGAGACCCAGTACTTC | CSVLHGRGETQYF
TRBJ2-2 | TRBV6-1 | few | - | TGTGCCAGCAGTGATTGGCAGAGGAACACCGGGGAGCTGTTTTTT | CASSDWQRNTGELFF
TRBJ2-3 | TRBV12-3/TRBV12-4 | - | - | TGTGCCAGCAGCCGAGCCCGAGTAGCCACAGATACGCAGTATTTT | CASSRARVATDTQYF
TRBJ2-7 | TRBV6-5 | many | - | TGTGCCAGCAGTTTGGTGGGACTTACCTACGAGCAGTACTTC | CASSLVGLTYEQYF
TRBJ2-1 | TRBV11-3 | - | - | TGTGCCAGCAGCCCAATGGGGTATTACAATGAGCAGTTCTTC | CASSPMGYYNEQFF
TRBJ1-1 | TRBV20-1 | - | TRBD1 | TGCAGTGCTACTATCTACAGGGGGCAGGATTTCTTT | CSATIYRGQDFF
TRBJ1-1 | TRBV7-2 | - | - | TGTGCCAGCAGCTTAGGTGTTCCAGCTTTCTTT | CASSLGVPAFF
TRBJ2-7 | TRBV15 | - | TRBD2 | TGTGCCACCAGCAGAGTTTCCTCTACGGGACTAGCAGCCTACGAGCAGTACTTC | CATSRVSSTGLAAYEQYF
TRBJ2-1 | TRBV27 | - | TRBD2 | TGTGCCAGCAGTCCCCGGACTAGCGGGAGGGCCCGGGGTGAGCAGTTCTTC | CASSPRTSGRARGEQFF
TRBJ2-3 | TRBV12-3/TRBV12-4 | - | - | TGTGCCAGCAGTTTATGGGGTAGCGCAGATACGCAGTATTTT | CASSLWGSADTQYF